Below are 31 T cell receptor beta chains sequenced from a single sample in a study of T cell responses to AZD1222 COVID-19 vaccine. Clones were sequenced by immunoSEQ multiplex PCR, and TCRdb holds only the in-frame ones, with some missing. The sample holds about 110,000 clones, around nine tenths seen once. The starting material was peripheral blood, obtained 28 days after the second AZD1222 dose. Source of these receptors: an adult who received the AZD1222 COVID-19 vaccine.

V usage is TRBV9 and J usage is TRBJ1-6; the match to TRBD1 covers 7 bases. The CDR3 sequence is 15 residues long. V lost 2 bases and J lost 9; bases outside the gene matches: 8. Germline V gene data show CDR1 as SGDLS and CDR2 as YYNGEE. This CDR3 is CASSVSGTEFSPLHF. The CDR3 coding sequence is TGTGCCAGCAGCGTCTCCGGGACAGAGTTTTCACCCCTCCACTTT.

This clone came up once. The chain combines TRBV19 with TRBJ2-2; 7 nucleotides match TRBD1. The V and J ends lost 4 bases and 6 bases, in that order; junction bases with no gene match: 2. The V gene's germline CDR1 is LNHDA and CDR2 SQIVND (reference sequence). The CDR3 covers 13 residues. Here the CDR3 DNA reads TGTGCCAGTAGTAAACAGGGGTCCGGGGAGCTGTTTTTT. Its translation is CASSKQGSGELFF.

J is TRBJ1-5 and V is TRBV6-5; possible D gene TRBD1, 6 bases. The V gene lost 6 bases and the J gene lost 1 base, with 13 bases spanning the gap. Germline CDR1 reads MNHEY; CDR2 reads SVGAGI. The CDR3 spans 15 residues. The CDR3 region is CASSKGGDSNQPQHF. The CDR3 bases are TGTGCCAGCAGCAAAGGGGGGGACAGCAATCAGCCCCAGCATTTT.

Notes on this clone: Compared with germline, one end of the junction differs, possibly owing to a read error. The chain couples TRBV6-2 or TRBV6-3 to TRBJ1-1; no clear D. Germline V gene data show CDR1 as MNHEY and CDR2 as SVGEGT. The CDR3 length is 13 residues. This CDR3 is CASTYAGSTEAFF. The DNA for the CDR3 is TGTGCCAGCACTTACGCCGGGAGCACTGAAGCTTTCTTT.

The CDR3 sequence: CASSLVVRRAFF. The CDR3 nucleotides read TGTGCCAGCAGTTTAGTAGTCAGGCGAGCTTTCTTT. This chain uses TRBV12-3 or TRBV12-4 with TRBJ1-1, with no clear D. CDR3 length: 12 residues. Trimming left V 1 base short and J 10 bases short, with 10 bases between.

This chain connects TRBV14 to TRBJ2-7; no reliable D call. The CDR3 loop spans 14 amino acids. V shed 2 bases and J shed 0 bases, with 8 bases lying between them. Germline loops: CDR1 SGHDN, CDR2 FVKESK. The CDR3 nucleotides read TGTGCCAGCAGCCAAAGGGCTAACTCCTACGAGCAGTACTTC. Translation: CASSQRANSYEQYF.

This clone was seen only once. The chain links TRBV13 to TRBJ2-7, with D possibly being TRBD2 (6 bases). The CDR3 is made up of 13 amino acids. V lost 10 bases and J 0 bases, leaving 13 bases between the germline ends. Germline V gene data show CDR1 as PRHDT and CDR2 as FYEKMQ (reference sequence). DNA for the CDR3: TGTGCCACGACGGGGGTAAGCTCCTACGAGCAGTACTTC. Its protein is CATTGVSSYEQYF.

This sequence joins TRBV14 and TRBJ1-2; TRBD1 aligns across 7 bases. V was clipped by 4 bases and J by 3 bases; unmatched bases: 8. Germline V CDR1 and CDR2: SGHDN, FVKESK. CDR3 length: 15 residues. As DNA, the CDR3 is TGTGCCAGCAGCCTATCCACAACAGGGGACTATGGCTACACCTTC. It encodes CASSLSTTGDYGYTF.

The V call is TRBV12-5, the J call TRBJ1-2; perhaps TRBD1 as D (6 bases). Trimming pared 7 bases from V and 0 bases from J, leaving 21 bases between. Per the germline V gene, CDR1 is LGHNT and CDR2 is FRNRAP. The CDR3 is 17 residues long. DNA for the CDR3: TGTGCTAGTGTCCTCACCCTCCAGGGGAAAGCTAACTATGGCTACACCTTC. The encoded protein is CASVLTLQGKANYGYTF.

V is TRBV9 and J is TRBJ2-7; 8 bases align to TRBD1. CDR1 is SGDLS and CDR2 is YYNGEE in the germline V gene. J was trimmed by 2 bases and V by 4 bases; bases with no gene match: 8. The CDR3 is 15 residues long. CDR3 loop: CASSPTTGVTYEQYF. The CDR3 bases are TGTGCCAGCAGCCCCACGACAGGGGTTACCTACGAGCAGTACTTC.

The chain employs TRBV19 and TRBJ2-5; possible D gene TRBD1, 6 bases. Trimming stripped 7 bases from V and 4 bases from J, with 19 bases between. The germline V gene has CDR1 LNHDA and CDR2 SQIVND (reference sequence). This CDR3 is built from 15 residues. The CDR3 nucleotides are TGTGCCAGTACCCCTGGCGGCAGGGGCTCAGAGACCCAGTACTTC. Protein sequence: CASTPGGRGSETQYF.

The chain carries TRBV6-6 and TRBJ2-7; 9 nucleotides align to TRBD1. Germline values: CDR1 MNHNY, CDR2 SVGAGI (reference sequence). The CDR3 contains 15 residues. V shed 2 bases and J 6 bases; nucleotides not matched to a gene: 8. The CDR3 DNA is TGTGCCAGCAGTTACCCTCCGACAGGGGGTCCCGAGCAGTACTTC. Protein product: CASSYPPTGGPEQYF.

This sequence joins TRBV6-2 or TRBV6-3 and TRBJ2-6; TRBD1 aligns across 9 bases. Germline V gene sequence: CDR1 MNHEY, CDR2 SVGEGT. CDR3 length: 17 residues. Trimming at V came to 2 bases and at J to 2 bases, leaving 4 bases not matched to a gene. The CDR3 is CASSYLWTGAGANVLTF. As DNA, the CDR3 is TGTGCCAGCAGTTACCTCTGGACAGGGGCTGGGGCCAACGTCCTGACTTTC.

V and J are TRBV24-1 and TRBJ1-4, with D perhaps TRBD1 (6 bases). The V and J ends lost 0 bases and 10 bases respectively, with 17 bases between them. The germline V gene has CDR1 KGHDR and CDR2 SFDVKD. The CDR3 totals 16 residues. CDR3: CATSDLVGYWGRKLFF. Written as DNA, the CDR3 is TGTGCCACCAGTGATTTGGTGGGCTATTGGGGGCGAAAACTGTTTTTT.

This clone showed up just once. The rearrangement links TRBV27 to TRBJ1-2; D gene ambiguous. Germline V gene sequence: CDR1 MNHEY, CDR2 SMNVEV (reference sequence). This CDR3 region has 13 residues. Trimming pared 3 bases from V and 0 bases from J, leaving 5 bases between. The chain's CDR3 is CASSFVPNYGYTF. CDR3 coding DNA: TGTGCCAGCAGTTTTGTACCTAACTATGGCTACACCTTC.

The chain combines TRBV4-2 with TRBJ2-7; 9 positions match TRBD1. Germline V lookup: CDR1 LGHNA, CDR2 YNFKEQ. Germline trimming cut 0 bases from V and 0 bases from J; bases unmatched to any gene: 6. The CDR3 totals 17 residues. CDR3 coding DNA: TGTGCCAGCAGCCAAGAAACAGGGGGCTTGAGCTCCTACGAGCAGTACTTC. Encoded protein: CASSQETGGLSSYEQYF.

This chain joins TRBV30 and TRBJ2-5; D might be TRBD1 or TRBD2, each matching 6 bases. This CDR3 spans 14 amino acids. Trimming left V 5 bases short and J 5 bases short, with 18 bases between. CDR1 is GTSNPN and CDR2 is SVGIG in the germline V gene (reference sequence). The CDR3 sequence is CAWYSRGLGETQYF. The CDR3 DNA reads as TGTGCCTGGTACTCCCGGGGGCTGGGGGAGACCCAGTACTTC.

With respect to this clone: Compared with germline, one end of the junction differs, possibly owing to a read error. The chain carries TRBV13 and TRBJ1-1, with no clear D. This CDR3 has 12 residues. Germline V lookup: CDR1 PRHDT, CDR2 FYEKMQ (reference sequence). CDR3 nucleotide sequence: TGTGCCAGCAGCCTAGGATTTGCCGTGACTTTCTTT. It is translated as CASSLGFAVTFF.

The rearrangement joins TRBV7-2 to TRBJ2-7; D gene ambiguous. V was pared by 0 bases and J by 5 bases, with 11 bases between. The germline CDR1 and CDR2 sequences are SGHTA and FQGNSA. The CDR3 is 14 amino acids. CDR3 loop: CASSLAQAPHEQYF. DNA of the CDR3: TGTGCCAGCAGCTTAGCGCAGGCACCACACGAGCAGTACTTC.

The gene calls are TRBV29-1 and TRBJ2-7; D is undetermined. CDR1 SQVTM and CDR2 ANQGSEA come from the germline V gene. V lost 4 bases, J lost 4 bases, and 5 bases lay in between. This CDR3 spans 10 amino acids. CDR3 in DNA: TGCAGCGTTGGCGGATACGAGCAGTACTTC. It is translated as CSVGGYEQYF.

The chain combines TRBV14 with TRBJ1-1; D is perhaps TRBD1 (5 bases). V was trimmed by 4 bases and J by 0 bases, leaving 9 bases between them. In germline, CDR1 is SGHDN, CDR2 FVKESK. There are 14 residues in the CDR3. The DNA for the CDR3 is TGTGCCAGCAGCCGCCCAGGGATGAACACTGAAGCTTTCTTT. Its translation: CASSRPGMNTEAFF.

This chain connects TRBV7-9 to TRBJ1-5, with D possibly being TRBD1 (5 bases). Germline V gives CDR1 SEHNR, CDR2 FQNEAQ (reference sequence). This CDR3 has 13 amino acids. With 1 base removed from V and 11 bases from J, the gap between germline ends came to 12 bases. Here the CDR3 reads CASSLGGSVAQHF. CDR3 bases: TGTGCCAGCAGCTTAGGGGGGTCAGTAGCCCAGCATTTT.

The CDR3 loop is CASWGRLNSPLHF. The DNA for the CDR3 is TGTGCCAGCTGGGGACGGCTTAATTCACCCCTCCACTTT. The chain has TRBV28 and TRBJ1-6; D may be TRBD1 (5 bases). CDR1 MDHEN and CDR2 SYDVKM come from the germline V gene. Trimming shortened V by 8 bases and J by 6 bases, and 11 bases separated the two germline ends. The CDR3 is 13 residues long.

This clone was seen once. The CDR3 region is CASSLGNPNTEAFF. In DNA, the CDR3 is TGTGCCAGCAGTTTAGGCAACCCGAACACTGAAGCTTTCTTT. The chain joins TRBV27 to TRBJ1-1; D is unresolved. The CDR3 is 14 amino acids. Trimming pared 2 bases from V and 1 base from J, leaving 8 bases between. Germline V gene sequence: CDR1 MNHEY, CDR2 SMNVEV (reference sequence).

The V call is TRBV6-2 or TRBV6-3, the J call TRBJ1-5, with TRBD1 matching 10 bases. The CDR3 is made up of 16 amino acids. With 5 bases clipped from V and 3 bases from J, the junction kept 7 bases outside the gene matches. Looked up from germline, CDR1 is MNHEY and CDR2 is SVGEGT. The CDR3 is CASSRQGANYNQPQHF. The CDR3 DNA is TGTGCCAGCAGTCGACAGGGGGCTAACTACAATCAGCCCCAGCATTTT.

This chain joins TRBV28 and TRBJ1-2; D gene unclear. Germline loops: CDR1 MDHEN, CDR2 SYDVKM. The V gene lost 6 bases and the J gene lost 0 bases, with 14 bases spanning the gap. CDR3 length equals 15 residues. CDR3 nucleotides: TGTGCCAGCAGCCCCCCGGACGGTTCTAACTATGGCTACACCTTC. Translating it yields CASSPPDGSNYGYTF.

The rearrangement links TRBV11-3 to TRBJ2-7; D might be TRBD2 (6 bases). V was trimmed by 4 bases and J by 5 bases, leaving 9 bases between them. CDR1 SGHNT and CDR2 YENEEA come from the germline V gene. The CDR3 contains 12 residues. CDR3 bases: TGTGCCAGCAGCTCGGGACTTCACGAGCAGTACTTC. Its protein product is CASSSGLHEQYF.

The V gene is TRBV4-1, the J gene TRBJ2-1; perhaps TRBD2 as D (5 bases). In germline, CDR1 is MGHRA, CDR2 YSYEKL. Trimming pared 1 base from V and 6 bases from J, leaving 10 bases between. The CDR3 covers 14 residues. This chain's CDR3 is CASSQGGSGNEQFF. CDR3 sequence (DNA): TGCGCCAGCAGCCAAGGAGGCAGCGGCAATGAGCAGTTCTTC.

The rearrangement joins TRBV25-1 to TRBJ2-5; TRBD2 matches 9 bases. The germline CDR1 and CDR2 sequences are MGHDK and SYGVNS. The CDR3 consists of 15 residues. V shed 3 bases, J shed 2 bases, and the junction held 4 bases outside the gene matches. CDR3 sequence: CASSEKLAGQETQYF. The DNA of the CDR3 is TGTGCCAGCAGTGAGAAGCTAGCGGGGCAAGAGACCCAGTACTTC.

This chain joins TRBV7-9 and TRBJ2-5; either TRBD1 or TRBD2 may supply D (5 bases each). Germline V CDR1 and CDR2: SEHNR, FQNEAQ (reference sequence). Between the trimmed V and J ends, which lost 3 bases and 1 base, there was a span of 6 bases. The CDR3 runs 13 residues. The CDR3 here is CASSFGGQETQYF. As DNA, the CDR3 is TGTGCCAGCAGCTTTGGGGGCCAAGAGACCCAGTACTTC. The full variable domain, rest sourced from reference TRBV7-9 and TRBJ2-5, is DTGVSQNPRHKITKRGQNVTFRCDPISEHNRLYWYRQTLGQGPEFLTYFQNEAQLEKSRLLSDRFSAERPKGSFSTLEIQRTEQGDSAMYLCASSFGGQETQYFGPGTRLLVL.

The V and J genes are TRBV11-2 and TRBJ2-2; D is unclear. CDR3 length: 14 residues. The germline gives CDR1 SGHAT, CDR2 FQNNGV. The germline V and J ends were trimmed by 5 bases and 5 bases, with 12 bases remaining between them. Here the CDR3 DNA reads TGTGCCAGCAGCCCATGGACCGGTACCGGGGAGCTGTTTTTT. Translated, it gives CASSPWTGTGELFF.